This TCR beta chain was sequenced for a study of cytomegalovirus exposure and HLA in healthy donors. Study outcomes and limitations: Among the CMV-associated chains, three were confirmed in vitro as specific for CMV antigens. TCR beta V segments were, for the most part, productive about 90% or about 30% of the time in an earlier analysis.

As for this clone: Its antigen is as yet unknown. The same CDR3 can be traced to other DNA sequences in this sample.

CDR1 and CDR2 (germline): MDHEN, SYDVKM. The CDR3 has 14 amino acids. Germline trimming cut 2 bases from V and 2 bases from J; bases unmatched to any gene: 3. Amplification used 60 Vbeta primers and 13 Jbeta primers. The assay was immunoSEQ multiplex PCR, and TCRdb's table has in-frame clones only and misses some. The data show about 77,000 clones, and the top ten clones hold approximately 13%. The specimen was PBMCs. This receptor was taken from a man aged 45 to 65 in good health and CMV-seropositive. The gene calls are TRBV28 and TRBJ2-7; TRBD1 matches at 7 bases. The CDR3 DNA reads TGTGCCAGCAGTTTAGACAGGGTGGCCTACGAGCAGTACTTC. The encoded protein is CASSLDRVAYEQYF.